A single sample gave rise to the 32 T cell receptor beta chains below, sequenced in a study of blood T cell repertoires in COVID-19 (dated by TCRdb to the early 2020s). Libraries were made using the immunoSEQ multiplex PCR assay. Sourced from immuneACCESS, this table was stored by TCRdb with only in-frame sequences that have V and J called. A share of the clones is absent; for the studies checked, an unresolved V gene accounts for under half, and the remainder has no known explanation. This sample is represented by 150,000 to 200,000 clones; about 88% of them were singletons. The ten largest account for around 24% of the sample. Material for sequencing was PBMCs or T cells enriched from blood (not recorded which). The receptors were sampled from a woman aged 40 to 50 in a cohort exposed to, infected with or recovered from COVID-19 (not recorded which).

CDR3 DNA: TGTGCCAGCAGCTTGGCAGGACAGGGGAATCGAGGTGAAAAACTGTTTTTT. Amino acid sequence: CASSLAGQGNRGEKLFF. The J gene is TRBJ1-4, the V gene TRBV5-8, with 9 bases aligning to TRBD1. J lost 7 bases, V lost 0 bases, and 10 bases had no gene match. Germline lookup yields CDR1 SGHTS and CDR2 YDEGEE. This CDR3 spans 17 amino acids.

The chain couples TRBV7-9 to TRBJ2-4; 9 nucleotides agree with TRBD1. This CDR3 comprises 15 residues. Germline loops: CDR1 SEHNR, CDR2 FQNEAQ (reference sequence). J was trimmed by 8 bases and V by 5 bases; bases with no gene match: 10. CDR3 sequence: CASSRSRQGGHIQYF. CDR3 DNA sequence: TGTGCCAGCAGCCGAAGTCGACAGGGGGGACACATTCAGTACTTC.

The sample holds a few counts of this clone. The chain employs TRBV19 and TRBJ1-2; D is possibly TRBD1 (6 bases). Germline-derived CDR1 and CDR2 are LNHDA and SQIVND (reference sequence). Deletions cut 6 bases from V and 3 bases from J, with 8 bases between. This CDR3 region has 12 residues. The CDR3 DNA sequence: TGTGCCAGTAGGGCAGGGGACTATGGCTACACCTTC. Protein product: CASRAGDYGYTF.

This clone was detected only a few times. This rearrangement joins TRBV5-5 to TRBJ1-5; D gene ambiguous. The CDR3 has 15 residues. Trimming took off 4 bases at V and 4 bases at J, with 15 bases between the two ends. The V gene's germline CDR1 is SGHKS and CDR2 YYEKEE (reference sequence). The CDR3 reads CASSPSRGLNQPQHF. DNA for the CDR3: TGTGCCAGCAGCCCCTCGAGAGGACTAAATCAGCCCCAGCATTTT.

This chain connects TRBV10-3 to TRBJ2-2; maybe TRBD2 (5 bases). CDR1 is ENHRY, CDR2 SYGVKD, per germline. V was pared by 7 bases and J by 5 bases, with 17 bases between. This CDR3 has 15 residues. CDR3 bases: TGTGCCATCAACCTACTAGACCGCCTGACCGGGGAGCTGTTTTTT. Its translation: CAINLLDRLTGELFF.

This chain connects TRBV12-3 or TRBV12-4 to TRBJ1-2; D is unresolved. The CDR3 sequence is 12 residues long. Trimming took 6 bases from V and 0 from J, leaving 5 bases between them. CDR3 loop: CASSPANYGYTF. The CDR3 DNA sequence: TGTGCCAGCAGCCCAGCTAACTATGGCTACACCTTC.

The CDR3 sequence is CASSDGRGRKSTEAFF. The CDR3 nucleotides read TGTGCCAGCAGTGATGGAAGGGGGCGTAAGTCCACTGAAGCTTTCTTT. This rearrangement joins TRBV6-4 to TRBJ1-1; 7 positions agree with TRBD1. The CDR3 has 16 amino acids. CDR1 is MRHNA, CDR2 SNTAGT, per germline. V shed 3 bases, J shed 4 bases, and the junction held 11 bases outside the gene matches.

This sequence joins TRBV10-2 and TRBJ2-1; the match to TRBD2 covers 7 bases. V lost 7 bases and J lost 6; bases outside the gene matches: 9. The CDR3 spans 14 residues. CDR1 WSHSY and CDR2 SAAADI come from the germline V gene. CDR3 nucleotide sequence: TGCGCCAGCAAGGCGGGAGTTAATAGCAATGAGCAGTTCTTC. The encoded protein is CASKAGVNSNEQFF.

V is TRBV5-1 and J is TRBJ1-1; 8 bases fit TRBD1. The CDR3 is 18 amino acids. The germline CDR1 and CDR2 sequences are SGHRS and YFSETQ. After removal of 3 bases from V and 4 bases from J, the junction contained 17 bases not matched to a gene. This CDR3 is CASSSQDDYRGRATEAFF. The CDR3, as DNA: TGCGCCAGCAGCTCCCAAGACGACTACAGGGGGAGGGCCACTGAAGCTTTCTTT.

The V gene is TRBV5-1, the J gene TRBJ1-2; no clear D. V was pared by 4 bases and J by 4 bases, with 23 bases between. The germline V gene encodes CDR1 SGHRS and CDR2 YFSETQ. The CDR3 runs 17 residues. CDR3 in DNA: TGCGCCAGCAGCCATGCCGGGATTACCGACCGGGGCTATGGCTACACCTTC. Translated, it gives CASSHAGITDRGYGYTF. The whole variable domain, remainder taken from reference TRBV5-1 and TRBJ1-2, is KAGVTQTPRYLIKTRGQQVTLSCSPISGHRSVSWYQQTPGQGLQFLFEYFSETQRNKGNFPGRFSGRQFSNSRSEMNVSTLELGDSALYLCASSHAGITDRGYGYTFGSGTRLTVV.

The DNA of the CDR3 is TGTGCCAGCAGTTACCAGAAGTACAATGAGCAGTTCTTC. As protein: CASSYQKYNEQFF. V and J are TRBV6-5 and TRBJ2-1; D gene unclear. This CDR3 spans 13 amino acids. CDR1 MNHEY and CDR2 SVGAGI come from the germline V gene. Trimming shortened V by 2 bases and J by 4 bases, and 6 bases separated the two germline ends.

The chain links TRBV9 to TRBJ1-6; a weak D match, TRBD1 (5 bases). Trimming removed 0 bases at V and 0 bases at J, with 10 bases between. Germline loops: CDR1 SGDLS, CDR2 YYNGEE. The CDR3 sequence is 17 residues long. The DNA of the CDR3 is TGTGCCAGCAGCGTAGGAACAGGAAGCTCCTATAATTCACCCCTCCACTTT. Amino acid sequence: CASSVGTGSSYNSPLHF.

This chain joins TRBV28 and TRBJ2-1, with 10 bases fitting TRBD2. The germline gives CDR1 MDHEN, CDR2 SYDVKM. The CDR3 loop spans 13 amino acids. The ends lost 10 bases at V and 14 bases at J; junction bases unmatched: 14. The CDR3 DNA reads TGTGCCACCCTAGCGGGAGAGGATTTAAAGGAGTTCTTC. This gives the protein CATLAGEDLKEFF. The full variable domain, with the rest looked up from reference TRBV28 and TRBJ2-1, is DVKVTQSSRYLVKRTGEKVFLECVQDMDHENMFWYRQDPGLGLRLIYFSYDVKMKEKGDIPEGYSVSREKKERFSLILESASTNQTSMYLCATLAGEDLKEFFGPGTRLTVL.

The chain has TRBV5-4 and TRBJ2-7, with 8 bases aligning to TRBD2. Germline values: CDR1 SGHNT, CDR2 YYREEE (reference sequence). Trimming took 4 bases from V and 2 from J; bases not matched to a gene: 8. The CDR3 length is 15 residues. The CDR3 spells CASSLSGTRPYEQYF. The CDR3 DNA reads TGTGCCAGCAGCCTCTCGGGGACTAGGCCCTACGAGCAGTACTTC.

The V gene is TRBV5-4, the J gene TRBJ1-2; 10 positions match TRBD1. After removal of 1 base from V and 7 bases from J, the junction contained 7 bases not matched to a gene. Looked up from germline, CDR1 is SGHNT and CDR2 is YYREEE (reference sequence). This CDR3 has 15 amino acids. CDR3 amino acids: CASSLMGQGMVGYTF. CDR3 DNA sequence: TGTGCCAGCAGCTTGATGGGACAGGGGATGGTTGGCTACACCTTC.

This clone was detected only once. The CDR3 coding sequence is TGTGCCAGTAGGATTCAGACAGGGGGAAGCACTGAAGCTTTCTTT. Its protein is CASRIQTGGSTEAFF. This chain connects TRBV19 to TRBJ1-1; 9 nucleotides align to TRBD1. This CDR3 is built from 15 residues. J lost 4 bases, V lost 6 bases, and 9 bases had no gene match. CDR1 LNHDA and CDR2 SQIVND come from the germline V gene (reference sequence).

The gene calls are TRBV2 and TRBJ2-2; perhaps TRBD1 as D (6 bases). The CDR3 loop spans 17 amino acids. The germline V and J ends were trimmed by 4 bases and 1 base, with 16 bases remaining between them. Germline-derived CDR1 and CDR2 are SNHLY and FYNNEI. The CDR3 is CASSAFRDMQNTGELFF. CDR3 nucleotides: TGTGCCAGCAGTGCTTTCCGGGACATGCAGAACACCGGGGAGCTGTTTTTT.

CDR3 sequence: CASSLGGPAYNEQFF. The CDR3 bases are TGTGCCAGCAGCTTAGGTGGCCCCGCTTACAATGAGCAGTTCTTC. This rearrangement joins TRBV13 to TRBJ2-1; D not certain. CDR3 size: 15 residues. V lost 0 bases, J lost 4 bases, and 10 bases lay in between. CDR1 is PRHDT and CDR2 is FYEKMQ in the germline V gene (reference sequence). Full variable domain (missing parts from reference TRBV13 and TRBJ2-1): AAGVIQSPRHLIKEKRETATLKCYPIPRHDTVYWYQQGPGQDPQFLISFYEKMQSDKGSIPDRFSAQQFSDYHSELNMSSLELGDSALYFCASSLGGPAYNEQFFGPGTRLTVL.

The chain carries TRBV19 and TRBJ1-1, with no clear D. The CDR3 is 14 amino acids. Germline V gene data show CDR1 as LNHDA and CDR2 as SQIVND (reference sequence). V was shortened by 4 bases and J by 5 bases, with 14 bases between the two germline ends. The CDR3 sequence is CASSTVLEGTEAFF. The DNA of the CDR3 is TGTGCCAGTAGTACCGTCCTAGAGGGAACTGAAGCTTTCTTT.

The chain has TRBV6-1 and TRBJ2-2, with TRBD1 matching over 9 bases. This CDR3 region has 18 residues. The germline V gene encodes CDR1 MNHNS and CDR2 SASEGT. Trimming removed 3 bases from V and 6 bases from J; junction bases left unmatched: 14. DNA of the CDR3: TGTGCCAGCAGTGATCTCCCCTCCTTGGGACAGGGCCCCGGGGAGCTGTTTTTT. It yields the protein CASSDLPSLGQGPGELFF.

This chain joins TRBV5-5 and TRBJ2-1; D unresolved. Trimming cost V 5 bases and J 7 bases, with 13 bases left between them. The CDR3 loop spans 13 amino acids. The germline gives CDR1 SGHKS, CDR2 YYEKEE (reference sequence). For the CDR3, the DNA is TGTGCCAGCAGTGATACATTCGGGAATGAGCAGTTCTTC. Amino acid sequence: CASSDTFGNEQFF.

This chain connects TRBV3-1 (or the pseudogene TRBV3-2) to TRBJ2-3, with 7 bases that match TRBD1. V shed 8 bases, J shed 5 bases, and the junction held 16 bases outside the gene matches. Germline V gene sequence: CDR1 LGHDT, CDR2 YNNKEL (reference sequence). CDR3 length equals 16 residues. CDR3 loop: CASPNSAQTGKDTQYF. In DNA form, the CDR3 reads TGTGCCAGCCCTAACTCCGCTCAGACAGGGAAAGATACGCAGTATTTT.

The chain combines TRBV19 with TRBJ2-1; TRBD1 matches at 7 bases. Germline V lookup: CDR1 LNHDA, CDR2 SQIVND (reference sequence). Trimming at V came to 6 bases and at J to 1 base, leaving 6 bases not matched to a gene. The CDR3 loop spans 15 amino acids. CDR3 residues: CASSLGGQSYNEQFF. Here the CDR3 DNA reads TGTGCCAGTAGCCTTGGGGGACAGTCCTACAATGAGCAGTTCTTC.

This clone was counted a few times. J is TRBJ1-5 and V is TRBV15; 8 bases are a match to TRBD1. The CDR3 runs to 16 residues. Germline CDR1 and CDR2: LNHNV and YYDKDF (reference sequence). With 7 bases clipped from V and 0 bases from J, the junction kept 8 bases outside the gene matches. As DNA, the CDR3 is TGTGCCACCACTTTACAGGGGGTTTATAGCAATCAGCCCCAGCATTTT. Protein sequence: CATTLQGVYSNQPQHF.

The rearrangement links TRBV3-1 (or the pseudogene TRBV3-2) to TRBJ2-1, with 9 bases that match TRBD2. The CDR3 runs 16 residues. CDR1 is LGHDT, CDR2 YNNKEL, per germline (reference sequence). V was pared by 6 bases and J by 4 bases, with 10 bases of the junction left unmatched. CDR3 residues: CASRQPGLADYNEQFF. As DNA, the CDR3 is TGTGCCAGCAGACAACCGGGACTAGCAGATTACAATGAGCAGTTCTTC.

The sample holds one count of this clone. The rearrangement joins TRBV7-9 to TRBJ1-6, with 8 bases that match TRBD1. This CDR3 comprises 16 residues. Germline CDR1 SEHNR, CDR2 FQNEAQ (reference sequence). The ends lost 5 bases at V and 7 bases at J; junction bases unmatched: 10. Here the CDR3 DNA reads TGTGCCAGCAGCACCACAGGGGGTCTGGGAAATTCACCCCTCCACTTT. Its protein is CASSTTGGLGNSPLHF.

The chain is built from TRBV29-1 and TRBJ1-2; D may be TRBD1 (5 bases). This CDR3 has 13 amino acids. CDR1 and CDR2 (germline): SQVTM, ANQGSEA. The V and J ends lost 5 bases and 3 bases respectively, with 13 bases between them. The CDR3 nucleotides are TGCAGCGTTAGAGGCGGCAGGGACTATGGCTACACCTTC. It translates to CSVRGGRDYGYTF.

The chain recombines TRBV5-6 with TRBJ1-2, with D perhaps matching TRBD1 (5 bases). This CDR3 comprises 17 residues. The V and J ends lost 0 bases and 1 base respectively, with 16 bases between them. Germline CDR1 reads SGHDT; CDR2 reads YYEEEE. The CDR3 loop reads CASSLVAGHPLNYGYTF. CDR3 sequence (DNA): TGTGCCAGCAGCTTGGTGGCAGGGCACCCCCTTAACTATGGCTACACCTTC.

This chain joins TRBV5-5 and TRBJ1-4; D remains ambiguous. CDR1 is SGHKS and CDR2 is YYEKEE in the germline V gene (reference sequence). The CDR3 covers 9 residues. V was cut by 4 bases and J by 17 bases, with 9 bases left in between. CDR3 amino acids: CASSRHPFF. DNA for the CDR3: TGTGCCAGCAGCCGACACCCTTTTTTT.

This CDR3 reads CASSFQQNTGELFF. In nucleotides, the CDR3 is TGTGCCAGCAGCTTTCAACAGAACACCGGGGAGCTGTTTTTT. This chain uses TRBV5-5 with TRBJ2-2; D unclear. Per the germline V gene, CDR1 is SGHKS and CDR2 is YYEKEE (reference sequence). The CDR3 length is 14 residues. V was trimmed by 2 bases and J by 1 base, leaving 6 bases between them. The complete variable domain, with remaining parts taken from reference TRBV5-5 and TRBJ2-2, reads DAGVTQSPTHLIKTRGQQVTLRCSPISGHKSVSWYQQVLGQGPQFIFQYYEKEERGRGNFPDRFSARQFPNYSSELNVNALLLGDSALYLCASSFQQNTGELFFGEGSRLTVL.

The chain recombines TRBV7-6 with TRBJ2-7; 8 bases fit TRBD2. Germline CDR1 and CDR2: SGHVS and FNYEAQ. Trimming removed 8 bases from V and 2 bases from J; junction bases left unmatched: 8. This CDR3 comprises 14 residues. CDR3 nucleotides: TGTGCCAGCGGAAGATCAGCGGGAGCCTACGAGCAGTACTTC. This sequence encodes CASGRSAGAYEQYF. Full variable domain (rest looked up from reference TRBV7-6 and TRBJ2-7): GAGVSQSPRYKVTKRGQDVALRCDPISGHVSLYWYRQALGQGPEFLTYFNYEAQQDKSGLPNDRFSAERPEGSISTLTIQRTEQRDSAMYRCASGRSAGAYEQYFGPGTRLTVT.

The chain links TRBV28 to TRBJ2-7, with 9 nucleotides matching TRBD1. V was pared by 5 bases and J by 6 bases, with 8 bases of the junction left unmatched. CDR3 size: 14 residues. CDR1 and CDR2 from the germline V gene are MDHEN and SYDVKM. CDR3 nucleotide sequence: TGTGCCAGCAGTCCCCGGACAGGGGATAGCGAGCAGTACTTC. It codes for CASSPRTGDSEQYF.